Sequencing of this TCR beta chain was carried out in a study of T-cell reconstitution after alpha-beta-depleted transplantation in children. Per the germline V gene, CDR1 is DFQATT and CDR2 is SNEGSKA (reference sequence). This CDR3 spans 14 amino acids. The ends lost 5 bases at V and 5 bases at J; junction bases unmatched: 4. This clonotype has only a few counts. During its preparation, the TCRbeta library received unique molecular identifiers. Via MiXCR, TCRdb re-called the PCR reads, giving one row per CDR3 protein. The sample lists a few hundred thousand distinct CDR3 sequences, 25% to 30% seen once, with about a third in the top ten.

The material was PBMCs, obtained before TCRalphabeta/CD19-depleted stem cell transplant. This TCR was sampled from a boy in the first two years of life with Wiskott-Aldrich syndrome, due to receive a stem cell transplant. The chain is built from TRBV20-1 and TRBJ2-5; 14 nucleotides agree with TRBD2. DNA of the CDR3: TGCAGTGCTGCCGGGACTAGCGGGAGTGAGACCCAGTACTTC. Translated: CSAAGTSGSETQYF.